This TCR beta chain emerged from a study of T-cell memory formation after mild COVID-19. The table lists this clonotype with a few counts. Germline V gene data show CDR1 as ENHRY and CDR2 as SYGVKD. V lost 2 bases and J 7 bases, leaving 9 bases between the germline ends. The CDR3 runs to 13 residues. TCRdb recomputed calls from the 5' RACE reads with MiXCR, one row per CDR3 protein. This sample has fewer than 95,000 distinct CDR3 sequences, with about 13% found just once. V is TRBV10-3 and J is TRBJ2-4; D ambiguous. This sequence was found in an adult woman who had mild COVID-19 (a few samples of this study predate the infection). Cell type and time point are not known. The sequenced sample was PBMCs or a T cell subset sorted from them (not recorded which). The CDR3 DNA follows: TGTGCCATCAGTGAGGGGTTGCGGAACATTCAGTACTTC. Translation: CAISEGLRNIQYF.